This is a list of T cell receptor beta chains from one sample in a study of T-cell memory formation after mild COVID-19. MiXCR, applied by TCRdb to the 5' RACE reads, yields one record per CDR3 protein. The data contain about 200,000 distinct CDR3 sequences, 18% of them singletons. The sample consisted of PBMCs or a T cell subset sorted from them (not recorded which). The receptors shown here come from an adult woman who had mild COVID-19 (a few samples of this study predate the infection). Cell type and time point are not known. The CDR3 runs from the conserved cysteine through the conserved F or W. A D gene is named only where the DNA matches it firmly. Clone sizes are given selectively: once, few, many, or a class where the clone is expanded.

v_gene	j_gene	abundance	d_gene	CDR3aa	CDR3nt
TRBV15	TRBJ1-1	NA	TRBD1	CATSRRDSYTEAFF	TGTGCCACCAGCAGACGGGACAGCTACACTGAAGCTTTCTTT
TRBV6-1	TRBJ1-2	few	NA	CASMYRVLDGYTF	TGTGCCAGCATGTACAGGGTCCTTGATGGCTACACCTTC
TRBV11-2	TRBJ1-1	many	TRBD1	CASSLEVPGTGAFF	TGTGCCAGCAGCTTAGAAGTTCCAGGGACAGGGGCTTTCTTT
TRBV19	TRBJ1-1	NA	NA	CASRIGQNLNTEAFF	TGTGCCAGTAGAATCGGACAGAATCTGAACACTGAAGCTTTCTTT
TRBV6-5	TRBJ2-7	many	TRBD1	CASSETGTGKQYF	TGTGCCAGCAGTGAAACCGGGACAGGGAAGCAGTACTTC
TRBV10-3	TRBJ2-7	NA	TRBD1	CATTDRGYEQYF	TGTGCCACCACGGACAGGGGTTACGAGCAGTACTTC
TRBV12-3/TRBV12-4	TRBJ1-2	NA	NA	CASSTQSKIHGYTF	TGTGCCAGCAGTACCCAGTCAAAAATCCATGGCTACACCTTC
TRBV24-1	TRBJ2-2	few	NA	CATSDLQQGPSNTGELFF	TGTGCCACCAGTGACCTCCAACAGGGACCCTCGAACACCGGGGAGCTGTTTTTT
TRBV27	TRBJ1-1	few	NA	CASTLLSGSNTEAFF	TGTGCCAGCACCCTACTAAGCGGGTCGAACACTGAAGCTTTCTTT
TRBV12-3/TRBV12-4	TRBJ1-2	NA	NA	CASSYLDSYTF	TGTGCCAGCAGCTATCTGGACTCCTACACCTTC
TRBV9	TRBJ1-2	few	NA	CASSVDQYGYTF	TGTGCCAGCAGCGTAGATCAGTATGGCTACACCTTC
TRBV6-7	TRBJ2-5	few	NA	CVGRTETQYF	TGTGTTGGCCGAACTGAGACCCAGTACTTC
TRBV5-1	TRBJ2-5	NA	TRBD1	CASSVGQGETQYF	TGTGCCAGCAGCGTGGGACAGGGAGAGACCCAGTACTTC
TRBV12-3/TRBV12-4	TRBJ1-5	NA	NA	CASSLEGGWSNQPQHF	TGTGCCAGCAGTTTAGAGGGGGGATGGAGCAATCAGCCCCAGCATTTT
TRBV4-1	TRBJ2-1	few	TRBD1	CASSSPRDRAYEQFF	TGCGCCAGCAGCAGTCCTAGGGACAGGGCCTATGAGCAGTTCTTC
TRBV12-3/TRBV12-4	TRBJ1-6	few	NA	CASLRGTHNSPLHF	TGTGCCAGCCTTAGGGGGACCCATAATTCACCCCTCCACTTT
TRBV6-5	TRBJ1-1	NA	NA	CASSSGIRAFF	TGTGCCAGCAGTTCAGGGATTAGGGCTTTCTTT
TRBV10-3	TRBJ2-3	few	NA	CAIRTSTDTQYF	TGTGCCATCAGGACTAGCACAGATACGCAGTATTTT
TRBV9	TRBJ1-4	few	TRBD1	CASSAGQGREKLFF	TGTGCCAGCAGCGCGGGACAGGGTCGGGAAAAACTGTTTTTT
TRBV12-3/TRBV12-4	TRBJ2-2	NA	NA	CASSLTRYETKNTGELFF	TGTGCCAGCAGTTTAACGAGATACGAGACAAAGAACACCGGGGAGCTGTTTTTT
TRBV18	TRBJ2-7	few	TRBD2	CASSQSGSHRGEQYF	TGTGCCAGCTCGCAAAGCGGGAGTCATCGCGGCGAGCAGTACTTC
TRBV30	TRBJ2-3	few	NA	CAWSVRGNTQYF	TGTGCCTGGAGTGTACGAGGAAATACGCAGTATTTT
TRBV29-1	TRBJ2-5	NA	TRBD2	CSVRSKRERRQETQYF	TGCAGCGTTAGATCTAAGCGGGAGAGGAGACAAGAGACCCAGTACTTC
TRBV12-3/TRBV12-4	TRBJ2-7	NA	TRBD1	CASRLRGSYEQYF	TGTGCCAGCAGACTCAGGGGGAGCTACGAGCAGTACTTC
TRBV19	TRBJ2-3	few	NA	CASSIKGTDTQYF	TGTGCCAGTAGTATAAAGGGCACAGATACGCAGTATTTT
TRBV4-1	TRBJ2-7	NA	NA	CASSPPQGLGVPYEQYF	TGCGCCAGCAGCCCTCCTCAGGGATTGGGTGTTCCCTACGAGCAGTACTTC
TRBV12-3/TRBV12-4	TRBJ1-1	few	NA	CASSSLGIGDTEAFF	TGTGCCAGCAGTTCGCTGGGGATAGGGGACACTGAAGCTTTCTTT
TRBV7-2	TRBJ2-3	few	TRBD2	CASSLEDIAGGLFTDTQYF	TGTGCCAGCAGCTTAGAGGACATAGCGGGGGGACTTTTCACAGATACGCAGTATTTT
TRBV6-1	TRBJ2-3	NA	NA	CASRRQGPDTQYF	TGTGCCAGCAGGAGACAAGGACCAGATACGCAGTATTTT
TRBV15	TRBJ1-3	NA	NA	CATSRFYFGNTIYF	TGTGCCACCAGCAGATTCTATTTTGGAAACACCATATATTTT
TRBV7-2	TRBJ2-2	NA	NA	CASSGGSARGTGELFF	TGTGCCAGCAGCGGCGGGTCCGCCAGGGGCACCGGGGAGCTGTTTTTT
TRBV7-9	TRBJ1-1	NA	TRBD1	CASSLGAGGNTEAFF	TGTGCCAGCAGCTTAGGCGCAGGGGGGAACACTGAAGCTTTCTTT
TRBV4-2	TRBJ1-2	many	NA	CASSQEQPAGYTF	TGTGCCAGCAGCCAAGAACAACCGGCTGGCTACACCTTC
TRBV5-1	TRBJ1-6	many	TRBD1	CASSLVGQGANSPLHF	TGCGCCAGCAGCTTGGTGGGACAGGGGGCTAATTCACCCCTCCACTTT
TRBV5-6	TRBJ2-1	many	TRBD1	CASSLRDRASEQFF	TGTGCCAGCAGCTTGCGGGACAGGGCTAGTGAGCAGTTCTTC
TRBV7-8	TRBJ1-2	NA	TRBD1	CASSSTGNGYTF	TGTGCCAGCAGCTCGACAGGGAATGGCTACACCTTC
TRBV7-3	TRBJ2-1	few	NA	CASSGSGRDEQFF	TGTGCCAGCAGCGGGTCAGGGCGCGATGAGCAGTTCTTC
TRBV7-2	TRBJ1-1	few	NA	CASSQGRGQTEAFF	TGTGCCAGCAGCCAGGGCCGAGGGCAGACTGAAGCTTTCTTT
TRBV7-9	TRBJ2-7	NA	TRBD2	CASSFTSGSYEQYF	TGTGCCAGCAGCTTCACTAGCGGGAGCTACGAGCAGTACTTC
TRBV25-1	TRBJ1-2	NA	TRBD1	CASSTTGAYGYTF	TGTGCCAGCAGTACAACAGGGGCCTATGGCTACACCTTC
TRBV12-3/TRBV12-4	TRBJ2-1	NA	NA	CASSLAGVNNEQFF	TGTGCCAGCAGTTTAGCGGGAGTCAATAATGAGCAGTTCTTC
TRBV7-9	TRBJ2-3	NA	TRBD2	CASSPGTSGGFMDTQYF	TGTGCCAGCAGCCCGGGGACTAGCGGGGGGTTCATGGATACGCAGTATTTT